The clone carrying this T cell receptor (beta chain) was seen a few times. Its antigen is not identified. The record originates from a study of Ad26.COV2.S vaccination and SARS-CoV-2 variants. On the study more broadly: The Ad26.COV2.S arm of the COV1001 trial was where the donor was placed. Administration of Ad26.COV2.S was intramuscular, either once or twice 56 days apart.

CDR1 is SNHLY and CDR2 is FYNNEI in the germline V gene. V lost 6 bases and J lost 5, with 11 bases in between. The CDR3 length is 13 residues. Treatment reported: some 20 received Ad26.COV2.S at low or high dose, single or two shots; several received placebo; per-sample allocation not given. The samples were gathered on day 63 after the first injection of vaccine or placebo. The study, taken as a whole, reports: Those who received the vaccine showed greater spike-specific TCR breadth than those given placebo. TCR breadth and depth estimates may have understated total T cell responses.

Using immunoSEQ multiplex PCR, the repertoire was profiled, and TCRdb retains in-frame clones only, with some absent. Of about 350,000 clones listed, roughly 90% were seen once; the top ten hold roughly 5%. Sequencing used peripheral blood, obtained in a trial of Ad26.COV2.S vaccine versus placebo. V usage is TRBV2 and J usage is TRBJ1-3; perhaps TRBD1 as D (6 bases). This receptor was identified in a person between 18 and 60 years old who received the Ad26.COV2.S COVID-19 vaccine or a placebo. The CDR3 here is CASSPGQRNTIYF. The CDR3 DNA is TGTGCCAGCAGCCCTGGACAGAGAAACACCATATATTTT. Full variable domain (missing parts from reference TRBV2 and TRBJ1-3): EPEVTQTPSHQVTQMGQEVILRCVPISNHLYFYWYRQILGQKVEFLVSFYNNEISEKSEIFDDQFSVERPDGSNFTLKIRSTKLEDSAMYFCASSPGQRNTIYFGEGSWLTVV.